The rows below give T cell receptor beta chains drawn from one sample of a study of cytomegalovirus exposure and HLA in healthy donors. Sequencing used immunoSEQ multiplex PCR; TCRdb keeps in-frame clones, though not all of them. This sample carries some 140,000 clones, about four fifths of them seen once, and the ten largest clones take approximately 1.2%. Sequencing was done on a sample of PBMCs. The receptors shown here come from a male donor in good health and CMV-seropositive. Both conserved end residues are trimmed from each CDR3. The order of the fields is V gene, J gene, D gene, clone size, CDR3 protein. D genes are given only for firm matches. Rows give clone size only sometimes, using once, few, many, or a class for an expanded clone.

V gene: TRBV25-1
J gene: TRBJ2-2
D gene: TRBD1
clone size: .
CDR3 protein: ATRTGNTGELF

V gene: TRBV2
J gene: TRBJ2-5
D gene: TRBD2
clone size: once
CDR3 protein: ASSQGLASEY

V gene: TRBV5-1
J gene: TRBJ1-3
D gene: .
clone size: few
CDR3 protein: ASSSLGAEKNSGNTIY

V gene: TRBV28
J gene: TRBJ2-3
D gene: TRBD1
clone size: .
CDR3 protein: ASSGTGDSDTQY

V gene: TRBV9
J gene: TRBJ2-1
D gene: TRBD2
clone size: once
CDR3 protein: ASSAPPREYEQF

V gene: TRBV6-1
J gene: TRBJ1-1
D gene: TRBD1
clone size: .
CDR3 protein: ASSDHADRGFYTKAF

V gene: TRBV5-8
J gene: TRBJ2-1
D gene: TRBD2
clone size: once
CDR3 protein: ASSLAGLAGDGEQF

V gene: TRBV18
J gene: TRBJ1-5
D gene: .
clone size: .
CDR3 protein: ASSTGDSSNQPQH

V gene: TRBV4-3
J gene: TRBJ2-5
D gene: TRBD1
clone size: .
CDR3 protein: ASSQDNLGTGVTQY

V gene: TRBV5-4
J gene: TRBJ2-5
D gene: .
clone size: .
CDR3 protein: ASSSQGIQETQY

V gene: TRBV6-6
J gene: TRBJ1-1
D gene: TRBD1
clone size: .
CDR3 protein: ASSPLPGQVNTEAF

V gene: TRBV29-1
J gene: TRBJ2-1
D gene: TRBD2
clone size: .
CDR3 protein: SVERGGITYNEQF

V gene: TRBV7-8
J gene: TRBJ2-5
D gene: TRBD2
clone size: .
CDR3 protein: ASSLGRLVASGGETQY

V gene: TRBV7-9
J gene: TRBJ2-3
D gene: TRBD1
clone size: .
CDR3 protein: SSSKRTGGGDTQY

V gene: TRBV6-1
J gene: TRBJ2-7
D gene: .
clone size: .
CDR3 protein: ASTGSRYEQY

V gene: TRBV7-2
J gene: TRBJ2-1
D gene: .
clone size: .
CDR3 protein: ASSLAGSDNEQF

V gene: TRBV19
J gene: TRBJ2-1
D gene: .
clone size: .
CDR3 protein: ASSIGDDEQF

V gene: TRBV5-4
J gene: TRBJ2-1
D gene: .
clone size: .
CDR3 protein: ASSFSYEQF

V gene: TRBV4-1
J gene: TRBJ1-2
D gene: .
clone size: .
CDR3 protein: ASSQGPTGYGYT

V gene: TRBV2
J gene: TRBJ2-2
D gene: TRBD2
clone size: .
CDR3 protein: ASSDRLAGGSGELF

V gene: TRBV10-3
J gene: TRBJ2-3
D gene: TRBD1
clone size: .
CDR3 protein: ATQDRDLSTDTQY

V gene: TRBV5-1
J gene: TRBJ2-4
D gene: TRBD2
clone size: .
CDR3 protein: ASSLGGLAGKRKNIQY

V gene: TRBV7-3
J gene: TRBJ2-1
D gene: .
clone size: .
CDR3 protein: ASSLKPRLMREDVYNEQF

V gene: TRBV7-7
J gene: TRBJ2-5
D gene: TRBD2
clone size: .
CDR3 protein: ASSFSSEAAGREETQY

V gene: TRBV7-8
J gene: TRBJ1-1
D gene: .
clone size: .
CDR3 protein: ASSPTNRIVVTEAF

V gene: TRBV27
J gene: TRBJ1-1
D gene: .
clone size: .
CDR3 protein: ASSFAAEQGGRTEAF

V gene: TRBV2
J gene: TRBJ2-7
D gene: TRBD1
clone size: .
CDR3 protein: ASTLQGADYEQY

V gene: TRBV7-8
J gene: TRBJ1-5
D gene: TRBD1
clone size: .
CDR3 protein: ASSWGQGNQPQH

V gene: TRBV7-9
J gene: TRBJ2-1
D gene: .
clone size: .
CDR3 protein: ASSLKVEGYNEQF

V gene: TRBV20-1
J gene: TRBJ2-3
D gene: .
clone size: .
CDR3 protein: SASPSDTQY

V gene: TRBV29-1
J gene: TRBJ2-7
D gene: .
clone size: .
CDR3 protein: SVEGSGSYEQY

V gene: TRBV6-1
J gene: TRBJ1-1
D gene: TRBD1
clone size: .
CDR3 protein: ASRESPGGSGENTEAF

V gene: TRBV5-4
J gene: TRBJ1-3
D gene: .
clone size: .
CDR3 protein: ASSLNQAAGNTIY

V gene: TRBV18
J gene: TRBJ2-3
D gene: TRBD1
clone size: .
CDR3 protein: ASSPSRGTVSSDTQY

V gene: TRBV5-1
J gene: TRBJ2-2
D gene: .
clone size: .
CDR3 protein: ASSLVVKVASHTGELF

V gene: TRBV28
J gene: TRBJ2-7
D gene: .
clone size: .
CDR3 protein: ASSFRVVGRASYEQY

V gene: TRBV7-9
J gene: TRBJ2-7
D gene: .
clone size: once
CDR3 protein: ASTETVEQY

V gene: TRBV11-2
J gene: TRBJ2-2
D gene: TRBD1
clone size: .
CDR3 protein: ASSITGGPGELF

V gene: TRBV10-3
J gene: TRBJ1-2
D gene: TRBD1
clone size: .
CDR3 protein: AISEGTGRVGYT

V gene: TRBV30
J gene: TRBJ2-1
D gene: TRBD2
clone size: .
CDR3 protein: AWSVFITSGRYNEQF

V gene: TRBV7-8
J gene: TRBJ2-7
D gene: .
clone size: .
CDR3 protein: ASSLGRVAATYEQY

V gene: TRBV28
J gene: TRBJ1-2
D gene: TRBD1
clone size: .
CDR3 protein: ASRNRDSVLSGYT

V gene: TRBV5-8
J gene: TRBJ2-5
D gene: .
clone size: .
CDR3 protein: ASSSHPLRGGETQY